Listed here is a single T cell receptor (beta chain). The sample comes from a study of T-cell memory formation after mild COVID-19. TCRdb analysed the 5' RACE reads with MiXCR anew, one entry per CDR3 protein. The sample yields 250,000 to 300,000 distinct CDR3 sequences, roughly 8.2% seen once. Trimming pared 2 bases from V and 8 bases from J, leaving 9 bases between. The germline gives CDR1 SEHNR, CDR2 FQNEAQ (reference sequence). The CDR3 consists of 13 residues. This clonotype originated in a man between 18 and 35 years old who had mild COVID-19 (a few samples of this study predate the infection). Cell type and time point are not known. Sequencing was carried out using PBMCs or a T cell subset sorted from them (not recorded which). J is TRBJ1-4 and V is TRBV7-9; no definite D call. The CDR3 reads CASSLPLGEKLFF. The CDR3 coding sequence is TGTGCCAGCAGCTTACCCTTGGGGGAAAAACTGTTTTTT.